Listed below are T cell receptor beta chains from one sample, sequenced in a study of CD8 T cells in Susac syndrome. TCRdb re-called the immunoSEQ multiplex PCR reads with MiXCR, one entry per CDR3 protein. The sample lists about 300,000 distinct CDR3 sequences; roughly 85% were seen once. Sequencing used CD8+ T cells from PBMCs. These receptor sequences come from a human donor with multiple sclerosis. Both conserved end residues are trimmed from each CDR3. Some rows have no size entry. The others give once, few or many, or a class for an expanded clone.

clone_size: -; v_call: TRBV20-1; cdr3_aa: SADPTGTSLNESSGNTIY
clone_size: -; v_call: TRBV4-3; cdr3_aa: ASSQERRERMETQY
clone_size: -; v_call: TRBV4-3; cdr3_aa: ASSQHPGGNTGELF
clone_size: -; v_call: TRBV19; cdr3_aa: ASSPRSGSTDTQY
clone_size: -; v_call: TRBV5-1; cdr3_aa: ASSLARVQGPLDTEAF
clone_size: -; v_call: TRBV7-9; cdr3_aa: ASSLGTGEYNEQF
clone_size: -; v_call: TRBV11-2; cdr3_aa: ASSSGLAGGFRYEQY
clone_size: once; v_call: TRBV24-1; cdr3_aa: ATSDWGMEVGETQY
clone_size: -; v_call: TRBV13; cdr3_aa: ASRETGIINYGYT
clone_size: -; v_call: TRBV6-5; cdr3_aa: ASSHRQGMDYGYT
clone_size: -; v_call: TRBV19; cdr3_aa: ASSLVAGSTDTQY
clone_size: -; v_call: TRBV27; cdr3_aa: ASRDQGWTYEQY
clone_size: -; v_call: TRBV9; cdr3_aa: ASSSGREAYEQY
clone_size: -; v_call: TRBV3-1; cdr3_aa: ASSPRTRSSYNEQF
clone_size: once; v_call: TRBV6-5; cdr3_aa: ASGYSGRAEQY
clone_size: -; v_call: TRBV29-1; cdr3_aa: SVPLNTGELF
clone_size: -; v_call: TRBV9; cdr3_aa: ASSVGTSGTAGDEQY
clone_size: -; v_call: TRBV4-3; cdr3_aa: ASSQDQANNEQF
clone_size: -; v_call: TRBV12-3/TRBV12-4; cdr3_aa: ASSLIGLARTYEQY
clone_size: -; v_call: TRBV27; cdr3_aa: ASSSGLAGSTDTQY
clone_size: -; v_call: TRBV6-1; cdr3_aa: ASSRGDTDTQY
clone_size: few; v_call: TRBV7-2; cdr3_aa: ASSSRGSTF
clone_size: -; v_call: TRBV15; cdr3_aa: ATSRGTGSGSPLH
clone_size: -; v_call: TRBV4-3; cdr3_aa: ASSQDLSAYPPNYGYT
clone_size: -; v_call: TRBV27; cdr3_aa: ASRIAGGASYEQY
clone_size: few; v_call: TRBV28; cdr3_aa: ASGDSSYEQY
clone_size: -; v_call: TRBV7-9; cdr3_aa: ASSPAFPDSYGYT
clone_size: few; v_call: TRBV6-2/TRBV6-3; cdr3_aa: ASSYEGGELF
clone_size: -; v_call: TRBV9; cdr3_aa: ASSLEGWGAEAF
clone_size: -; v_call: TRBV27; cdr3_aa: ASSTYRGQGAGANVLT
clone_size: -; v_call: TRBV2; cdr3_aa: ASTPGLAGGADTQY
clone_size: -; v_call: TRBV11-2; cdr3_aa: ASSWTGTSSYNEQF
clone_size: -; v_call: TRBV19; cdr3_aa: ASSPGRYYEQY
clone_size: -; v_call: TRBV28; cdr3_aa: ASSFRFPRNYGYT
clone_size: -; v_call: TRBV11-2; cdr3_aa: ASSWVDNPADTQY
clone_size: -; v_call: TRBV19; cdr3_aa: ASSPRIGIDTEAF
clone_size: -; v_call: TRBV27; cdr3_aa: ASTNRATSNTGELF
clone_size: once; v_call: TRBV27; cdr3_aa: ASSYEEETSRTGELF
clone_size: -; v_call: TRBV6-5; cdr3_aa: ASGYSGGATGELF
clone_size: once; v_call: TRBV4-3; cdr3_aa: ASSQGTARGYEQY
clone_size: -; v_call: TRBV6-2/TRBV6-3; cdr3_aa: ASSSPLGPGDNEQF
clone_size: -; v_call: TRBV20-1; cdr3_aa: SAREDHSDTQY
clone_size: -; v_call: TRBV19; cdr3_aa: ASCDVSGANVLT
clone_size: -; v_call: TRBV11-2; cdr3_aa: ASSFLRGEMGTDTQY
clone_size: -; v_call: TRBV6-5; cdr3_aa: ASSYKREVPSPETTDTQY
clone_size: -; v_call: TRBV27; cdr3_aa: ASRSITGGVGYT
clone_size: -; v_call: TRBV6-2/TRBV6-3; cdr3_aa: ASSFFPGGGNQPQH
clone_size: once; v_call: TRBV19; cdr3_aa: ASSMPGAFYEQY
clone_size: few; v_call: TRBV7-2; cdr3_aa: ASRENTGELF